A single sample gave rise to the 25 T cell receptor beta chains below, sequenced in a study of CD8 T cells in Susac syndrome. The authors reverse transcribed roughly 0.5 to 1 ug RNA with random hexamers. TCRdb used MiXCR to reprocess the immunoSEQ multiplex PCR reads, holding one entry per CDR3 protein. The table includes about 400,000 distinct CDR3 sequences, approximately 85% detected once. The sequenced sample consisted of CD8+ T cells from PBMCs. These receptors were collected from a human donor with multiple sclerosis.

V gene TRBV2 combines with J gene TRBJ1-1; the D gene is possibly TRBD1 (5 bases). The germline V gene has CDR1 SNHLY and CDR2 FYNNEI. CDR3 size: 14 residues. V was trimmed by 7 bases and J by 5 bases, leaving 17 bases between them. CDR3: CASIKVGGRTEAFF. CDR3 DNA sequence: TGTGCCAGCATTAAGGTGGGGGGTAGGACTGAAGCTTTCTTT. Full variable domain (remainder filled in from reference TRBV2 and TRBJ1-1): EPEVTQTPSHQVTQMGQEVILRCVPISNHLYFYWYRQILGQKVEFLVSFYNNEISEKSEIFDDQFSVERPDGSNFTLKIRSTKLEDSAMYFCASIKVGGRTEAFFGQGTRLTVV.

The table lists this clonotype with a few counts. This chain uses TRBV6-5 with TRBJ1-1; unclear D gene. This CDR3 has 12 amino acids. Germline V gene data show CDR1 as MNHEY and CDR2 as SVGAGI. Trimming stripped 6 bases from V and 3 bases from J, with 8 bases between. CDR3 region: CASSSTDTEAFF. CDR3 bases: TGTGCCAGCAGCTCGACTGACACTGAAGCTTTCTTT.

The J gene is TRBJ1-2, the V gene TRBV19, with D hard to call. The length of the CDR3 is 13 residues. The V end lost 5 bases, the J end lost 5 bases, and 12 bases lay between the germline ends. The germline V gene encodes CDR1 LNHDA and CDR2 SQIVND (reference sequence). CDR3 sequence (DNA): TGTGCCAGTAGTGCGCAGGCGGTGTATGGCTACACCTTC. Protein sequence: CASSAQAVYGYTF. Supplemented by reference TRBV19 and TRBJ1-2, the full variable domain reads DGGITQSPKYLFRKEGQNVTLSCEQNLNHDAMYWYRQDPGQGLRLIYYSQIVNDFQKGDIAEGYSVSREKKESFPLTVTSAQKNPTAFYLCASSAQAVYGYTFGSGTRLTVV.

J is TRBJ2-5 and V is TRBV29-1, with D hard to call. The CDR3 is 13 residues long. Germline CDR1 and CDR2: SQVTM and ANQGSEA. Between the trimmed V and J ends, which lost 0 bases and 0 bases, there was a span of 5 bases. The CDR3 nucleotides are TGCAGCGTTGAAGATGGGCACCAAGAGACCCAGTACTTC. Amino acids: CSVEDGHQETQYF.

V and J are TRBV7-2 and TRBJ2-7; D is uncertain. CDR1 SGHTA and CDR2 FQGNSA come from the germline V gene. The CDR3 runs 14 residues. Trimming stripped 1 base from V and 3 bases from J, with 10 bases between. CDR3 bases: TGTGCCAGCAGCTTAGGCCGTCAGTACTACGAGCAGTACTTC. Residues: CASSLGRQYYEQYF.

The chain recombines TRBV27 with TRBJ1-2, with D perhaps TRBD1 (5 bases). Trimming pared 6 bases from V and 4 bases from J, leaving 24 bases between. The CDR3 consists of 17 residues. Germline assignment: CDR1 MNHEY and CDR2 SMNVEV (reference sequence). In DNA form, the CDR3 reads TGTGCCAGCAGATCCTTGAGTAGGGGCCCCATGGGCTATGGCTACACCTTC. Protein: CASRSLSRGPMGYGYTF.

The chain recombines TRBV19 with TRBJ2-5; D remains unclear. Germline values: CDR1 LNHDA, CDR2 SQIVND (reference sequence). V dropped 5 bases and J dropped 5 bases, with 18 bases sitting between them. This CDR3 is 15 amino acids long. The CDR3 here is CASSPVLWPAETQYF. CDR3 coding DNA: TGTGCCAGTAGTCCGGTGTTGTGGCCAGCGGAGACCCAGTACTTC.

V and J are TRBV5-8 and TRBJ2-3; 9 nucleotides match TRBD1. Germline CDR1 is SGHTS and CDR2 is YDEGEE. J lost 6 bases, V lost 3 bases, and 17 bases had no gene match. This CDR3 is 18 amino acids long. The CDR3 region is CASSSSRIDRGESDTQYF. DNA for the CDR3: TGTGCCAGCAGCTCCAGTCGTATCGACAGGGGGGAATCGGATACGCAGTATTTT. The whole variable domain, remainder taken from reference TRBV5-8 and TRBJ2-3, is EAGVTQSPTHLIKTRGQQATLRCSPISGHTSVYWYQQALGLGLQFLLWYDEGEERNRGNFPPRFSGRQFPNYSSELNVNALELEDSALYLCASSSSRIDRGESDTQYFGPGTRLTVL.

The chain combines TRBV20-1 with TRBJ2-7; weak D call: TRBD1 (6 bases). Germline V CDR1 and CDR2: DFQATT, SNEGSKA (reference sequence). This CDR3 is built from 18 residues. The V end was cut by 0 bases, the J end by 2 bases, with 23 bases between. The CDR3 DNA follows: TGCAGTGCTAGAGATGGGGCAGGGGAGCCCCCAATGACCTACGAGCAGTACTTC. As protein: CSARDGAGEPPMTYEQYF.

This clonotype occurred once. This rearrangement joins TRBV3-1 to TRBJ2-7; 8 positions agree with TRBD1. J lost 4 bases, V lost 4 bases, and 3 bases had no gene match. CDR3 size: 13 residues. Germline V gene sequence: CDR1 LGHDT, CDR2 YNNKEL (reference sequence). CDR3 in DNA: TGTGCCAGCAGCCCCTACAGGGGGTACGAGCAGTACTTC. Its translation: CASSPYRGYEQYF.

The chain joins TRBV13 to TRBJ1-2; D ambiguous. The germline gives CDR1 PRHDT, CDR2 FYEKMQ (reference sequence). With 5 bases removed from V and 12 bases from J, the gap between germline ends came to 16 bases. This CDR3 is built from 12 residues. The CDR3 loop reads CASSPREAPDTF. The CDR3 DNA sequence: TGTGCCAGCAGCCCCCGTGAGGCCCCCGACACCTTC.

CDR3 nucleotide sequence: TGCAGTGCTAGATCGCTAGCGGGGGGGCATACGCAGTATTTT. This encodes CSARSLAGGHTQYF. V gene TRBV20-1 combines with J gene TRBJ2-3; 12 bases match TRBD2. The CDR3 spans 14 residues. V was clipped by 2 bases and J by 7 bases; unmatched bases: 4. CDR1 is DFQATT and CDR2 is SNEGSKA in the germline V gene (reference sequence).

The chain employs TRBV5-4 and TRBJ1-2; D ambiguous. Germline CDR1 and CDR2: SGHNT and YYREEE (reference sequence). The ends were cut back, 4 bases at V and 9 bases at J, with 13 bases in the middle. This CDR3 has 12 amino acids. DNA of the CDR3: TGTGCCAGCAGCCCGGGAGGTCTGAGCTACACCTTC. This sequence encodes CASSPGGLSYTF.

V and J are TRBV27 and TRBJ1-1, with D hard to call. V gave up 0 bases and J gave up 0 bases, with 8 bases separating them. CDR3 size: 15 residues. Germline lookup yields CDR1 MNHEY and CDR2 SMNVEV (reference sequence). CDR3 amino acids: CASSLSNGMNTEAFF. The CDR3 nucleotides are TGTGCCAGCAGTTTATCGAATGGAATGAACACTGAAGCTTTCTTT.

In its sample, this clonotype was seen a few times. V gene TRBV7-6 combines with J gene TRBJ2-1; D is ambiguous. V lost 1 base and J 7 bases, leaving 11 bases between the germline ends. Germline assignment: CDR1 SGHVS and CDR2 FNYEAQ. The length of the CDR3 is 14 residues. CDR3 DNA sequence: TGTGCCAGCAGCTTAGATTCAGTCCGGAATGAGCAGTTCTTC. This translates into CASSLDSVRNEQFF.

The rearrangement joins TRBV10-3 to TRBJ2-5; D is undetermined. The length of the CDR3 is 14 residues. Germline loops: CDR1 ENHRY, CDR2 SYGVKD. Trimming removed 3 bases from V and 5 bases from J, with 13 bases in between. The CDR3 coding sequence is TGTGCCATCAGTGAAACTCCACCTCCTGAGACCCAGTACTTC. Its protein is CAISETPPPETQYF.

The gene calls are TRBV12-5 and TRBJ2-1; D may correspond to TRBD1 or TRBD2 (6 bases each). Germline V gene sequence: CDR1 LGHNT, CDR2 FRNRAP. V was shortened by 2 bases and J by 8 bases, with 34 bases between the two germline ends. The CDR3 has 21 residues. The CDR3 loop is CASGLPGGPGGDGGFGHEQFF. The CDR3 nucleotides read TGTGCTAGTGGTTTGCCTGGGGGACCCGGGGGAGATGGGGGCTTTGGGCATGAGCAGTTCTTC.

This clonotype was seen only once. V usage is TRBV29-1 and J usage is TRBJ1-2; D gene ambiguous. The germline V gene encodes CDR1 SQVTM and CDR2 ANQGSEA. V was shortened by 3 bases and J by 3 bases, with 11 bases between the two germline ends. The CDR3 covers 13 residues. CDR3 sequence reads: CSVDNPFDYGYTF. The CDR3 DNA reads TGCAGCGTTGACAATCCATTCGACTATGGCTACACCTTC.

The chain uses TRBV7-8 and TRBJ2-1, with D tentatively TRBD1 (5 bases). The ends were cut back, 5 bases at V and 2 bases at J, with 19 bases in the middle. The V gene's germline CDR1 is SGHVS and CDR2 FQNEAQ. This CDR3 is built from 17 residues. The CDR3: CASSPLTERLAYNEQFF. In nucleotides, the CDR3 is TGTGCCAGCAGCCCCCTGACAGAACGTTTAGCCTACAATGAGCAGTTCTTC. Looking up the rest from reference TRBV7-8 and TRBJ2-1 gives the full variable domain: GAGVSQSPRYKVAKRGQDVALRCDPISGHVSLFWYQQALGQGPEFLTYFQNEAQLDKSGLPSDRFFAERPEGSVSTLKIQRTQQEDSAVYLCASSPLTERLAYNEQFFGPGTRLTVL.

V usage is TRBV6-2 or TRBV6-3 and J usage is TRBJ2-3, with a tentative D call TRBD2 (5 bases). The CDR3 is 14 residues long. Looked up from germline, CDR1 is MNHEY and CDR2 is SVGEGT. Trimming took 3 bases from V and 2 from J, leaving 9 bases between them. The CDR3 DNA reads TGTGCCAGCAGTTATCCAGGACTCACAGATACGCAGTATTTT. Protein sequence: CASSYPGLTDTQYF.

This chain uses TRBV4-1 with TRBJ2-3; D is undetermined. This CDR3 contains 14 residues. The germline V gene encodes CDR1 MGHRA and CDR2 YSYEKL. The ends were cut back, 1 base at V and 4 bases at J, with 9 bases in the middle. CDR3 in amino acids: CASSQVGEPDTQYF. DNA of the CDR3: TGCGCCAGCAGCCAAGTTGGTGAACCAGATACGCAGTATTTT.

J is TRBJ2-1 and V is TRBV2, with TRBD2 matching 9 bases. Per the germline V gene, CDR1 is SNHLY and CDR2 is FYNNEI. Losses at the gene ends were 6 bases for V and 0 bases for J; bases not matched to a gene: 18. The CDR3 is 20 residues long. In nucleotides, the CDR3 is TGTGCCAGCAGCCCCGGGTTCGCGGGAGGGCCCGGGAGCTCCTACAATGAGCAGTTCTTC. Translation: CASSPGFAGGPGSSYNEQFF.

This clonotype was picked up one time. This sequence joins TRBV5-6 and TRBJ1-4; TRBD1 matches 8 bases. The CDR3 contains 15 residues. The J segment lost 6 bases and the V segment lost 5 bases, leaving 9 bases of the junction unmatched. CDR1 is SGHDT, CDR2 YYEEEE, per germline. CDR3 nucleotides: TGTGCCAGCAGTCGTCAGGGGGCTAAGGATGAAAAACTGTTTTTT. As protein: CASSRQGAKDEKLFF.

The genes are TRBV19 and TRBJ2-7; D call uncertain. The germline V gene has CDR1 LNHDA and CDR2 SQIVND (reference sequence). Trimming removed 3 bases from V and 7 bases from J, with 10 bases in between. The CDR3 contains 12 residues. DNA of the CDR3: TGTGCCAGTAGTATTGGCTCGAATGAGCAGTACTTC. It encodes CASSIGSNEQYF.

The chain combines TRBV29-1 with TRBJ2-7; a weak D match, TRBD1 (6 bases). V lost 0 bases and J lost 6, with 27 bases in between. Germline V CDR1 and CDR2: SQVTM, ANQGSEA. The CDR3 extends over 18 amino acids. This CDR3 is CSVEEGLTLSGKGGEQYF. CDR3 nucleotide sequence: TGCAGCGTTGAAGAAGGCCTAACCCTTTCTGGGAAAGGGGGCGAGCAGTACTTC.